The clone carrying this T cell receptor beta chain has a count of ten or more. Its matching antigen is unknown. This sample is part of a study of naive and memory T cell subsets. General study points: A few larger clonotypes appeared in naive repertoires, especially CD8, possibly memory cells re-expressing CD45RA.

Overnight CMV lysate stimulation of fresh PBMCs defined donor CMV status by CD4+ IFNgamma. Sequential positive selection took CD4 T cells first, then CD8 T cells. This CDR3 has 13 residues. V lost 4 bases and J lost 3; bases outside the gene matches: 2. Germline V CDR1 and CDR2: SQVTM, ANQGSEA. Both TRBC1 and TRBC2 were covered by a beta constant-region primer of two equimolar oligonucleotides. Ligated cDNA was amplified by four rounds of PCR with nested alpha and beta constant-region primers and SP2. MiXCR, applied by TCRdb to the UMI-ligation and nested PCR reads, yields one record per CDR3 protein. The sample contains approximately 100,000 distinct CDR3 sequences, 14% of which appear only once.

The chain links TRBV29-1 to TRBJ2-2, with 7 bases identical to TRBD2. The sequencing sample was made of naive CD8+ T cells from blood. The receptor was derived from a human donor in good health. CDR3 coding DNA: TGCAGCGTTGGCCTAGCGGACACCGGGGAGCTGTTTTTT. Its protein is CSVGLADTGELFF.